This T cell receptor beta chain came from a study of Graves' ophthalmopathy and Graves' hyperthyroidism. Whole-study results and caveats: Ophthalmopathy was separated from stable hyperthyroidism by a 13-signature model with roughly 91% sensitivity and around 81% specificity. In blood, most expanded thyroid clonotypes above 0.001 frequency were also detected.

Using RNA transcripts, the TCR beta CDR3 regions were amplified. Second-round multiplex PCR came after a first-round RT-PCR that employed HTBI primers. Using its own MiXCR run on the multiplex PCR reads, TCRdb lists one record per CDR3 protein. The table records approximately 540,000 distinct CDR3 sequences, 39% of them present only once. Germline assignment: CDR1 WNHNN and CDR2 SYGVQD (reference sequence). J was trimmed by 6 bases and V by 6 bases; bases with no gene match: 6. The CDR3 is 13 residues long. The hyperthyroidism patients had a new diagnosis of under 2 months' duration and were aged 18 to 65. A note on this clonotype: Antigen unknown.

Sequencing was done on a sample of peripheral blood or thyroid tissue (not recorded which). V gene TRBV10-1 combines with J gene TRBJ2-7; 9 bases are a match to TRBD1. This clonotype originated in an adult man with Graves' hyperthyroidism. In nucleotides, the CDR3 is TGCGCCAGCAGCTCCGGGACAGGGCGCGAGCAGTACTTC. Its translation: CASSSGTGREQYF.